Below, 16 T cell receptor beta chains from the same sample are listed, as sequenced in a study of Graves' ophthalmopathy and Graves' hyperthyroidism. Amplified TCR beta CDR3 regions were obtained using RNA transcripts as template. HTBI-primed RT-PCR formed the first round, and a multiplex PCR formed the second. TCRdb re-analysed the multiplex PCR reads in MiXCR, keeping a single row per CDR3 protein. This table holds about half a million distinct CDR3 sequences, over 13% found once. The sequencing sample was made of blood. The origin of the receptors is a woman in her 30s with Graves' ophthalmopathy.

This clonotype was observed at least ten times. The chain links TRBV6-4 to TRBJ1-5; 7 positions agree with TRBD1. The length of the CDR3 is 17 residues. Germline V gene data show CDR1 as MRHNA and CDR2 as SNTAGT. With V trimmed by 2 bases and J by 5 bases, 12 bases remained unmatched. For the CDR3, the DNA is TGTGCCAGCAGTGACAGGAGAGAACGTCAGGGGGATCAGCCCCAGCATTTT. It is translated as CASSDRRERQGDQPQHF.

The V and J genes are TRBV24-1 and TRBJ1-2, with a weak D call TRBD1 (5 bases). V was shortened by 3 bases and J by 3 bases, with 13 bases between the two germline ends. The CDR3 is made up of 15 amino acids. CDR1 and CDR2 from the germline V gene are KGHDR and SFDVKD. The CDR3 DNA reads TGTGCCACCAGTGATCCGCAAGGGGTTGACTATGGCTACACCTTC. Amino acid sequence: CATSDPQGVDYGYTF.

In this sample, this clonotype turned up many times. The J gene is TRBJ2-2, the V gene TRBV10-3; D is tentatively TRBD1 or TRBD2 (5 bases each). V was cut by 9 bases and J by 5 bases, with 22 bases left in between. Germline V lookup: CDR1 ENHRY, CDR2 SYGVKD. The CDR3 sequence is 16 residues long. The CDR3 region is CAIQSITGPATGELFF. As DNA, the CDR3 is TGTGCCATACAAAGTATAACGGGACCCGCGACCGGGGAGCTGTTTTTT.

This clonotype was seen repeatedly, ten times or more. The V gene is TRBV7-3, the J gene TRBJ1-2; 7 positions agree with TRBD1. Germline lookup yields CDR1 SGHTA and CDR2 FQGTGA. Trimming cost V 4 bases and J 6 bases; bases outside gene matches: 5. The CDR3 spans 13 residues. The CDR3 here is CASSSRTGDGYTF. In DNA, the CDR3 is TGTGCCAGCAGCTCCAGGACAGGAGATGGCTACACCTTC.

This clonotype was counted many times. V usage is TRBV12-3 or TRBV12-4 and J usage is TRBJ1-2; 7 bases map to TRBD1. The CDR3 is made up of 13 amino acids. Germline trimming cut 4 bases from V and 6 bases from J; bases unmatched to any gene: 5. CDR3 bases: TGTGCCAGCAGTTACGACAGGGCGCATGGCTACACCTTC. Residues: CASSYDRAHGYTF.

This clonotype was observed many times. The V and J genes are TRBV9 and TRBJ2-7, with TRBD2 matching over 7 bases. Germline CDR1 is SGDLS and CDR2 is YYNGEE. J lost 4 bases, V lost 2 bases, and 9 bases had no gene match. The CDR3 loop spans 15 amino acids. The DNA for the CDR3 is TGTGCCAGCAGCGTGGGGCTAGCGGAGCTGTACGAGCAGTACTTC. It is translated as CASSVGLAELYEQYF.

This sequence joins TRBV2 and TRBJ2-7; D is ambiguous. The germline V gene has CDR1 SNHLY and CDR2 FYNNEI. This CDR3 is 13 amino acids long. Trimming removed 5 bases from V and 0 bases from J, with 8 bases in between. The CDR3, as DNA: TGTGCCAGCAGTCGCTCCCCCTCCTACGAGCAGTACTTC. Translated: CASSRSPSYEQYF. Full variable domain (rest looked up from reference TRBV2 and TRBJ2-7): EPEVTQTPSHQVTQMGQEVILRCVPISNHLYFYWYRQILGQKVEFLVSFYNNEISEKSEIFDDQFSVERPDGSNFTLKIRSTKLEDSAMYFCASSRSPSYEQYFGPGTRLTVT.

There are many counts of this clonotype. The chain recombines TRBV28 with TRBJ2-7, with 9 bases matching TRBD1. Trimming cost V 3 bases and J 5 bases; bases outside gene matches: 8. Per the germline V gene, CDR1 is MDHEN and CDR2 is SYDVKM. The CDR3 extends over 15 amino acids. The CDR3 DNA follows: TGTGCCAGCAGTTTTCGGGGGACAGGGCGGGACGAGCAGTACTTC. It encodes CASSFRGTGRDEQYF.

This clonotype was detected ten times or more. The chain recombines TRBV28 with TRBJ2-7; perhaps TRBD2 as D (5 bases). This CDR3 is built from 13 residues. Germline lookup yields CDR1 MDHEN and CDR2 SYDVKM. The V end lost 3 bases, the J end lost 7 bases, and 13 bases lay between the germline ends. In DNA form, the CDR3 reads TGTGCCAGCAGTTTGGATGGACTCAAGGAGCAGTACTTC. Translation: CASSLDGLKEQYF.

This clonotype was detected many times. This chain uses TRBV2 with TRBJ1-1, with a tentative D call TRBD1 (6 bases). The CDR3 contains 14 residues. Between the trimmed V and J ends, which lost 5 bases and 1 base, there was a span of 11 bases. The germline V gene encodes CDR1 SNHLY and CDR2 FYNNEI. CDR3 coding DNA: TGTGCCAGCAGTTTCCGGACAGCGAACACTGAAGCTTTCTTT. It translates to CASSFRTANTEAFF. The entire variable domain, with the rest obtained from reference TRBV2 and TRBJ1-1, is as follows: EPEVTQTPSHQVTQMGQEVILRCVPISNHLYFYWYRQILGQKVEFLVSFYNNEISEKSEIFDDQFSVERPDGSNFTLKIRSTKLEDSAMYFCASSFRTANTEAFFGQGTRLTVV.

This clonotype has ten or more counts. The chain combines TRBV9 with TRBJ1-6; 9 bases line up with TRBD1. Germline V gene sequence: CDR1 SGDLS, CDR2 YYNGEE. The V and J ends lost 2 bases and 6 bases, in that order; junction bases with no gene match: 3. The CDR3 totals 15 residues. CDR3 region: CASSVDRGSNSPLHF. In nucleotides, the CDR3 is TGTGCCAGCAGCGTTGACAGGGGGAGTAATTCACCCCTCCACTTT.

This clonotype was observed a handful of times. The chain has TRBV19 and TRBJ1-5, with a tentative D call TRBD1 (6 bases). CDR1 is LNHDA and CDR2 is SQIVND in the germline V gene (reference sequence). The CDR3 runs 15 residues. V was clipped by 5 bases and J by 7 bases, with 18 bases between them. The CDR3 protein is CASSDRLGGFQPQHF. In nucleotides, the CDR3 is TGTGCCAGTAGTGACCGCCTCGGGGGCTTCCAGCCCCAGCATTTT.

This clonotype occurred many times. This chain uses TRBV6-1 with TRBJ1-2, with 10 bases that match TRBD1. The germline V gene has CDR1 MNHNS and CDR2 SASEGT. Germline trimming cut 6 bases from V and 2 bases from J; bases unmatched to any gene: 3. The CDR3 spans 14 residues. The DNA of the CDR3 is TGTGCCAGCAGGTCGACAGGGGGCAACTATGGCTACACCTTC. It specifies CASRSTGGNYGYTF.

This clonotype was picked up a small number of times. This chain connects TRBV4-2 to TRBJ2-6; D is perhaps TRBD1 (5 bases). Germline V gene lookup returns CDR1 LGHNA and CDR2 YNFKEQ. The CDR3 is made up of 16 amino acids. Trimming took off 0 bases at V and 2 bases at J, with 8 bases between the two ends. CDR3 region: CASSQDQGAGANVLTF. Here the CDR3 DNA reads TGTGCCAGCAGCCAAGATCAAGGGGCTGGGGCCAACGTCCTGACTTTC.

This clonotype was observed many times. This chain connects TRBV11-2 to TRBJ1-6; the D is unclear. CDR1 is SGHAT, CDR2 FQNNGV, per germline. V was cut by 6 bases and J by 7 bases, with 16 bases left in between. The CDR3 length is 15 residues. The CDR3 DNA reads as TGTGCCAGCAGTCTGGCCGACGGATTCAATTCACCCCTCCACTTT. This encodes CASSLADGFNSPLHF.

The chain combines TRBV11-2 with TRBJ1-1, with D maybe TRBD1 (6 bases). The CDR3 has 17 amino acids. V was clipped by 5 bases and J by 0 bases, with 19 bases between them. Germline CDR1 SGHAT, CDR2 FQNNGV. The CDR3: CASSPRGGAAMNTEAFF. The CDR3 DNA reads TGTGCCAGCAGCCCTAGGGGGGGGGCGGCGATGAACACTGAAGCTTTCTTT.